The entry that follows covers one T cell receptor beta chain sequence. Donors gave approximately 9.9 milliliters of peripheral blood apiece. The sample belongs to a study of blood T cells in healthy people across ages. Combining a sample-barcoded 5' primer with a J-beta primer mix, a second PCR ran for roughly 7 to 11 cycles. Each of the samples gave a minimum of 3 million paired-end reads that contained CDR3. TCRdb redid the calling of the 5' RACE reads with MiXCR, one entry per CDR3 protein. The data contain around 1,900,000 distinct CDR3 sequences, roughly two fifths of them seen just once; the ten biggest clones take up roughly 24%. This CDR3 has 17 amino acids. Germline V gives CDR1 ENHRY, CDR2 SYGVKD. V shed 3 bases and J shed 0 bases, with 12 bases lying between them.

The sample was blood. The source is a human donor in good health. The rearrangement uses TRBV10-3 and TRBJ2-6; tentative D call: TRBD1 (6 bases). CDR3 amino acids: CAISEQGFRSGANVLTF. CDR3 sequence (DNA): TGTGCCATCAGTGAACAGGGATTTCGCTCTGGGGCCAACGTCCTGACTTTC.